This is a list of T cell receptor beta chains from one sample in a study of blood T cell repertoires in COVID-19. Measured with immunoSEQ multiplex PCR; TCRdb has only the in-frame clones, and not every one. The repertoire has 80,000 to 100,000 clones, roughly 96% of them found once; the top ten carry about 4.5%. The source material was peripheral blood. The receptor set was obtained from a human donor with active COVID-19. The donor label of this sample is uncertain. Each CDR3 is given without its conserved first and last residue.

V gene	CDR3 length	J gene	CDR3 protein
TRBV6-2/TRBV6-3	12	TRBJ2-7	ASSYGGSLREQY
TRBV12-5	12	TRBJ2-2	ASGEDRFTGELF
TRBV28	9	TRBJ2-7	ASMGRSEQY
TRBV7-2	12	TRBJ2-5	ASSLWRGQETQY
TRBV3-1/TRBV3-2	15	TRBJ2-1	ASSQDGWTGFYNEQF
TRBV24-1	11	TRBJ2-1	ATSETTGREQF
TRBV3-1/TRBV3-2	13	TRBJ2-3	ASRDGGLWTDTQY
TRBV28	13	TRBJ2-1	ASSLLLAGGPSEF
TRBV19	13	TRBJ1-3	ASSSQGSSGNTIY
TRBV5-5	14	TRBJ2-2	ASSLAVAGGAGELF
TRBV5-1	13	TRBJ2-3	ASSLGHRVVDTQY
TRBV6-1	14	TRBJ2-7	ASSEVQGVGAYEQY
TRBV18	15	TRBJ2-6	ASSPPGRNSGANVLT
TRBV7-8	11	TRBJ2-3	AASGGAEDTQY
TRBV4-2	12	TRBJ1-2	ASSQELENYGYT
TRBV28	11	TRBJ2-7	ATLGTGLYEQY
TRBV4-1	14	TRBJ1-5	ASSQDLSGGHQPQH
TRBV24-1	11	TRBJ1-5	ATSGGHSGPQH
TRBV4-1	15	TRBJ2-7	ASSPVEAGGISYEQY
TRBV6-6	13	TRBJ2-5	ASSYGAGGQETQY
TRBV4-1	13	TRBJ1-2	ASSQERQGVYGYT
TRBV15	13	TRBJ1-1	ATSSGGTGVTEAF
TRBV28	15	TRBJ2-1	ASSPLSGDRVIGEQF
TRBV10-2	15	TRBJ2-2	ASSEWGLAGNTGELF
TRBV6-5	12	TRBJ2-7	ASRGDRVTYEQY
TRBV7-9	11	TRBJ1-2	ASSIGQSYGYT
TRBV18	13	TRBJ2-2	ASSPGLAGAGELF
TRBV7-9	12	TRBJ2-5	ASSLQGLEETQY
TRBV4-2	14	TRBJ2-7	ASSQVGGGGTYEQY
TRBV7-8	14	TRBJ2-3	ASGGSGVPGTDTQY
TRBV2	11	TRBJ2-7	ASSRTGGYEQY
TRBV9	13	TRBJ2-5	ASSPRGRYQETQY
TRBV10-3	15	TRBJ1-2	AISERPPGQGNYGYT
TRBV28	13	TRBJ1-2	ASSLLQVFGDGYT
TRBV7-2	13	TRBJ1-2	ASSQSGTGVYGYT
TRBV5-5	14	TRBJ1-5	ASSGGTAKGNQPQH
TRBV9	11	TRBJ2-7	AATGLGTYEQY
TRBV9	13	TRBJ2-3	ASSRQGRRTHTQY
TRBV5-8	14	TRBJ2-4	ASSLGAPLAKNIQY
TRBV24-1	19	TRBJ1-2	ATSDWGGGRDDLGLRYGYT
TRBV9	10	TRBJ2-5	ASSQPPGTQY
TRBV5-1	14	TRBJ2-7	ASSSGLADSRGEQY